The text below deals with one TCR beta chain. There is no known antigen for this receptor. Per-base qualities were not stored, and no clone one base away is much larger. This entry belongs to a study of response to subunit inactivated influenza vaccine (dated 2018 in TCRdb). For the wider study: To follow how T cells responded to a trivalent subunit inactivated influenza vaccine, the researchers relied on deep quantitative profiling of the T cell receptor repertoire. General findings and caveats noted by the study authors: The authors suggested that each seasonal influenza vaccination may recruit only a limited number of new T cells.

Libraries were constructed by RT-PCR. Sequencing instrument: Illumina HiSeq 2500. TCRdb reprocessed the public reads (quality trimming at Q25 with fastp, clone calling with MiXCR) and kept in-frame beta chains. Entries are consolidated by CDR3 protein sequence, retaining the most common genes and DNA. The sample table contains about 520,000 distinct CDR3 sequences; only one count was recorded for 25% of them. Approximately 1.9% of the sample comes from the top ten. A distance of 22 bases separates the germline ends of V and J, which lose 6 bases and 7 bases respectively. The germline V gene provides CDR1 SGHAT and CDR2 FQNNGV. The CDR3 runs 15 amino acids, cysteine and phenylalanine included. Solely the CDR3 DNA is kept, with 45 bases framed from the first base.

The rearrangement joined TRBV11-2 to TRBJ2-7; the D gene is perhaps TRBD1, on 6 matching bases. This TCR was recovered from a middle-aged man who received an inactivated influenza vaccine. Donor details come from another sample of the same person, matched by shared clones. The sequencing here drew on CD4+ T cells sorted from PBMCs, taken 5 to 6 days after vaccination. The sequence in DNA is TGTGCCAGCAGTTACTCCGGGACATGGGGCGGGGAGCAGTACTTC. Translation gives CASSYSGTWGGEQYF.